These T cell receptor beta chains were read from a single sample in a study of T cell clones after liver transplantation. Sequenced by immunoSEQ multiplex PCR; TCRdb stores in-frame clones only, minus some. The sample consists of roughly 55,000 clones, approximately 71% of them appearing once. Sequencing was performed on CD4+ T cells from blood, taken roughly 55 months after liver transplant. All receptors derive from a human patient who received a liver transplant. Some T cells may have come from the graft donor. The CDR3 runs from the conserved cysteine through the conserved F or W. A D gene is named only where the DNA matches it firmly. Clone size is stated in some rows and not others, as once, few, many or a class when expanded.

>.|TRBV7-2|TRBJ2-1|TRBD1
CASSLYPPGQGALNEQFF
TGTGCCAGCAGCCTCTATCCGCCGGGACAGGGGGCCTTAAATGAGCAGTTCTTC
>.|TRBV2|TRBJ1-1|TRBD1
CASSSTGLGTEAFF
TGTGCCAGCAGTTCGACAGGGCTGGGGACTGAAGCTTTCTTT
>.|TRBV11-2|TRBJ2-4|.
CASSLGRGENIQYF
TGTGCCAGCAGCTTAGGCAGGGGAGAAAACATTCAGTACTTC
>.|TRBV7-6|TRBJ2-2|.
CASSSPTGFEFGELFF
TGTGCCAGCAGCTCCCCGACCGGGTTTGAATTCGGGGAGCTGTTTTTT
>.|TRBV6-5|TRBJ2-2|.
CASTPGRDTGELFF
TGTGCCAGCACCCCGGGACGGGACACCGGGGAGCTGTTTTTT
>few|TRBV6-1|TRBJ1-2|TRBD1
CASSEGQGWKGYTF
TGTGCCAGCAGTGAAGGACAGGGGTGGAAAGGCTACACCTTC
>.|TRBV5-1|TRBJ2-7|TRBD2
CASSLAPSGTSGDEQYF
TGCGCCAGCAGCTTGGCCCCTTCCGGGACTAGCGGGGACGAGCAGTACTTC
>.|TRBV10-2|TRBJ1-5|.
CASSTQGGQPQHF
TGCGCCAGCAGTACACAGGGTGGTCAGCCCCAGCATTTT
>.|TRBV5-1|TRBJ2-7|TRBD1
CASSVSGTEYYEQYF
TGCGCCAGCAGCGTTTCCGGGACAGAATATTACGAGCAGTACTTC
>.|TRBV11-2|TRBJ2-7|.
CASSSLRGTPSSYEQYF
TGTGCCAGCAGCTCCCTTAGGGGGACTCCGAGCTCCTACGAGCAGTACTTC
>.|TRBV9|TRBJ1-4|.
CASSPNLGRGVEKLFF
TGTGCCAGCAGCCCAAACTTAGGCAGGGGAGTTGAAAAACTGTTTTTT
>.|TRBV4-1|TRBJ1-3|.
CASSRGSAGNTIYF
TGCGCCAGCAGCCGGGGGAGTGCTGGAAACACCATATATTTT
>few|TRBV5-4|TRBJ2-2|.
CASSPGSPSWTGELFF
TGTGCCAGCAGCCCCGGGTCTCCAAGTTGGACCGGGGAGCTGTTTTTT
>.|TRBV1|TRBJ2-2|.
CTSSQDPVRGRRTGELFF
TGCACCAGCAGCCAAGATCCGGTAAGGGGGCGTCGGACCGGGGAGCTGTTTTTT
>.|TRBV19|TRBJ1-1|TRBD1
CASRRGTGRNENTEAFF
TGTGCCAGTAGGAGAGGGACAGGGCGGAATGAGAACACTGAAGCTTTCTTT
>.|TRBV13|TRBJ1-1|.
CASSPTRGGAFF
TGTGCCAGCAGCCCTACTCGTGGGGGAGCTTTCTTT
>.|TRBV6-1|TRBJ2-7|TRBD1
CASMDRGITYEQYF
TGTGCCAGCATGGACAGGGGGATAACCTACGAGCAGTACTTC
>.|TRBV18|TRBJ2-1|TRBD1
CASSPLEGGHNEQFF
TGTGCCAGCTCCCCTCTTGAAGGGGGCCACAATGAGCAGTTCTTC
>few|TRBV2|TRBJ2-1|TRBD1
CASSGQGANEQFF
TGTGCCAGTTCGGGACAGGGGGCTAATGAGCAGTTCTTC
>.|TRBV28|TRBJ1-1|.
CASFPGQTYTEAFF
TGTGCCAGCTTTCCAGGACAGACTTACACTGAAGCTTTCTTT
>.|TRBV2|TRBJ1-2|TRBD1
CASSVSQGDYGYTF
TGTGCCAGCAGTGTTAGTCAGGGGGACTATGGCTACACCTTC
>few|TRBV4-2|TRBJ1-1|.
CASSQDTGRTEAFF
TGTGCCAGCAGCCAAGATACAGGGAGAACTGAAGCTTTCTTT
>.|TRBV25-1|TRBJ2-7|TRBD1
CASSENADRVLF
TGTGCCAGCAGTGAAAATGCGGACAGGGTCCTCTTC
>.|TRBV29-1|TRBJ1-1|.
CSVDGRGTEAFF
TGCAGCGTTGACGGCAGAGGGACTGAAGCTTTCTTT
>.|TRBV30|TRBJ1-1|.
CAWSVGSEGTEAFF
TGTGCCTGGAGTGTAGGATCGGAGGGCACTGAAGCTTTCTTT
>.|TRBV19|TRBJ2-1|.
CASVPGGNSYNEQFF
TGTGCCAGTGTCCCTGGGGGAAATTCCTACAATGAGCAGTTCTTC
>.|TRBV6-6|TRBJ2-7|TRBD1
CASSGTPGQSSYEQYF
TGTGCCAGCAGTGGAACTCCGGGACAGAGCTCCTACGAGCAGTACTTC
>.|TRBV5-5|TRBJ2-5|.
CASSLESFTDQETQYF
TGTGCCAGCAGCTTGGAGAGCTTCACCGACCAAGAGACCCAGTACTTC
>.|TRBV9|TRBJ1-6|.
CASSPRQVNNSPLHF
TGTGCCAGCAGCCCGCGGCAGGTCAACAATTCACCCCTCCACTTT
>.|TRBV11-2|TRBJ2-1|TRBD2
CASSLEGGTYNEQFF
TGTGCCAGCAGCTTAGAGGGGGGGACCTACAATGAGCAGTTCTTC
>.|TRBV19|TRBJ2-7|.
CASSMGPDPGEQYF
TGTGCCAGTAGTATGGGGCCGGACCCGGGCGAGCAGTACTTC
>.|TRBV25-1|TRBJ1-2|.
CASSEARDYGYTF
TGTGCCAGCAGTGAAGCCAGGGACTATGGCTACACCTTC
>once|TRBV29-1|TRBJ2-7|.
CSVEDPGSYEQYF
TGCAGCGTTGAAGATCCGGGATCCTACGAGCAGTACTTC
>few|TRBV2|TRBJ2-3|TRBD1
CASRQTGPSTDTQYF
TGTGCCAGCAGGCAGACAGGGCCGAGCACAGATACGCAGTATTTT
>few|TRBV4-1|TRBJ2-7|.
CASSLGRDPASLYEQYF
TGCGCCAGCAGCCTAGGACGGGACCCGGCATCACTTTACGAGCAGTACTTC
>.|TRBV5-1|TRBJ1-1|.
CASRPEVRGEAFF
TGCGCCAGCAGACCCGAAGTACGGGGTGAAGCTTTCTTT
>.|TRBV12-2|TRBJ2-1|.
CASRSRLAGVNEQFF
TGTGCAAGTCGCTCAAGACTAGCGGGAGTCAATGAGCAGTTCTTC
>few|TRBV6-5|TRBJ1-1|.
CASSSDSRDTEAFF
TGTGCCAGCAGCTCCGACAGTCGGGACACTGAAGCTTTCTTT
>.|TRBV11-2|TRBJ1-1|.
CASSLDGQVVEAFF
TGTGCCAGCAGCTTAGATGGGCAGGTTGTCGAAGCTTTCTTT
>.|TRBV19|TRBJ2-7|TRBD2
CASSPGYTSGGSGRYEQYF
TGTGCCAGTAGCCCCGGCTATACATCGGGGGGAAGTGGAAGGTACGAGCAGTACTTC
>.|TRBV6-6|TRBJ2-7|.
CASSYSSGSYEQYF
TGTGCCAGCAGTTACTCAAGCGGGTCCTACGAGCAGTACTTC
>.|TRBV9|TRBJ1-1|TRBD1
CASSVAAGQAANTEAFF
TGTGCCAGCAGCGTAGCTGCCGGACAGGCGGCGAACACTGAAGCTTTCTTT